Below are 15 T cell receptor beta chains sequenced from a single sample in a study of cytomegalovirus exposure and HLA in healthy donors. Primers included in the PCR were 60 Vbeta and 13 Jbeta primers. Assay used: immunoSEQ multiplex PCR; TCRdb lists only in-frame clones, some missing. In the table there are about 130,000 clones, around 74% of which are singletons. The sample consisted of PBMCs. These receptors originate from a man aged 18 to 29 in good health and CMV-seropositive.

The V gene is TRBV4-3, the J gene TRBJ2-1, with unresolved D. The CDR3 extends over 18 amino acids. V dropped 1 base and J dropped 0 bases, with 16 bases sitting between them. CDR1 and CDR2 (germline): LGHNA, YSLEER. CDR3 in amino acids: CASSQGRPGYSSYNEQFF. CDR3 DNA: TGCGCCAGCAGCCAAGGACGCCCCGGATACAGCTCCTACAATGAGCAGTTCTTC.

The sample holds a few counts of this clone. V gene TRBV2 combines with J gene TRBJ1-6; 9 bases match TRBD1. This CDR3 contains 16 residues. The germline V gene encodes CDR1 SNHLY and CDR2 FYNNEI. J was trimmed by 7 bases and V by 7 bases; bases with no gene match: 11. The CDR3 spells CASIRWPGQGNSPLHF. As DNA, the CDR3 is TGTGCCAGCATTCGATGGCCTGGACAGGGGAATTCACCCCTCCACTTT.

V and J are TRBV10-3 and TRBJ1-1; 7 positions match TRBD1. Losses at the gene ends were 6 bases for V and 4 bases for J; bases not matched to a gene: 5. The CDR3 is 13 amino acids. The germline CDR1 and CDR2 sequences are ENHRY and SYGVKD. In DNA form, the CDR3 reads TGTGCCATCAGGGACAGGTGGGGCACTGAAGCTTTCTTT. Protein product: CAIRDRWGTEAFF.

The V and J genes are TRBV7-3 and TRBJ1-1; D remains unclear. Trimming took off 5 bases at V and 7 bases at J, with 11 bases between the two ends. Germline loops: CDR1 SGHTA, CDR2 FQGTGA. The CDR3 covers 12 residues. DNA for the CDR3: TGTGCCAGCAGCCTAAGCGCAGGTGAAGCTTTCTTT. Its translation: CASSLSAGEAFF.

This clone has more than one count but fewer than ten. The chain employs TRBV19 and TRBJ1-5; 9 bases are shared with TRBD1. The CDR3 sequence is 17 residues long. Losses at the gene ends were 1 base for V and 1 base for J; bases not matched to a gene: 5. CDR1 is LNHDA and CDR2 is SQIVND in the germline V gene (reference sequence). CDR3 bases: TGTGCCAGTAGTATAGGAGGACAGGGGTTAAGCAATCAGCCCCAGCATTTT. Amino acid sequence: CASSIGGQGLSNQPQHF.

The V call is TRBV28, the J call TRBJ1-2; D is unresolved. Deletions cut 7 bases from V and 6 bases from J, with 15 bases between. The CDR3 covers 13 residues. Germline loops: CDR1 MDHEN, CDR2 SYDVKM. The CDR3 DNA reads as TGTGCCAGCACCCCTAGGCCGTCCCATGGCTACACCTTC. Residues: CASTPRPSHGYTF.

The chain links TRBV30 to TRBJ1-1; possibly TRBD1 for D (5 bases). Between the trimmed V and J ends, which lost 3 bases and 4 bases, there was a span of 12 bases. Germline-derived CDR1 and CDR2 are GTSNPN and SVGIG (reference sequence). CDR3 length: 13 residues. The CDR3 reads CAWRSGALTEAFF. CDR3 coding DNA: TGTGCCTGGAGAAGCGGGGCTCTCACTGAAGCTTTCTTT.

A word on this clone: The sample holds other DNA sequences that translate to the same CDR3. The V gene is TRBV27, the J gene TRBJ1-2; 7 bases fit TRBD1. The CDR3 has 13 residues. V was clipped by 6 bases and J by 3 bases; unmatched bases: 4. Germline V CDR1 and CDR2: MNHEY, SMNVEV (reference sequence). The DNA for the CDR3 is TGTGCCAGCAGACCTACAGGGGACTATGGCTACACCTTC. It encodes CASRPTGDYGYTF.

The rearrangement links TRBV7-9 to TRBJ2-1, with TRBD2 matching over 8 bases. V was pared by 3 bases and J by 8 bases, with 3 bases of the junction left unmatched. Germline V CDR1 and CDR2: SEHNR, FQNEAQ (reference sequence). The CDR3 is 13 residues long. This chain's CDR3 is CASSLAGGHEQFF. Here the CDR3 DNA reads TGTGCCAGCAGCTTGGCGGGGGGCCATGAGCAGTTCTTC.

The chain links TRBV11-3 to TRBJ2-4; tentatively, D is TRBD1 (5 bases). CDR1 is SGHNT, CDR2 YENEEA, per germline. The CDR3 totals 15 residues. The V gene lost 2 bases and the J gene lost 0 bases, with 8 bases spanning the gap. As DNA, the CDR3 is TGTGCCAGCAGCTTAATTCAGGGAGCCAAAAACATTCAGTACTTC. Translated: CASSLIQGAKNIQYF.

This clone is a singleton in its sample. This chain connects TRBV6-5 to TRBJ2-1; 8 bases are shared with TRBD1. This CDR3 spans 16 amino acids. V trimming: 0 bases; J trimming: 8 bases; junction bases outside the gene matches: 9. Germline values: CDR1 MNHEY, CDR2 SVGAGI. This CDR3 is CASSYSPGTGGHEQFF. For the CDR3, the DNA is TGTGCCAGCAGTTACTCACCCGGGACAGGAGGGCATGAGCAGTTCTTC.

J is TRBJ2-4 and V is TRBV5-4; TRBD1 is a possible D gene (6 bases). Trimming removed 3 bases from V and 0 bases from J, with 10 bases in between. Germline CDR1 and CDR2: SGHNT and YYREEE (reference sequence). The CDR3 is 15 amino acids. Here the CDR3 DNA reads TGTGCCAGCAGCTGGGGGCACATAGCCAAAAACATTCAGTACTTC. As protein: CASSWGHIAKNIQYF.

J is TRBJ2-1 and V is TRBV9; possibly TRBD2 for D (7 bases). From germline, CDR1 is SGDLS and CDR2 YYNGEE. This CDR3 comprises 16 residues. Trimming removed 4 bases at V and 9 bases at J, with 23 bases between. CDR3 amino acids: CASSSQGRATSPEQFF. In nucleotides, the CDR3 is TGTGCCAGCAGCTCCCAGGGGAGGGCCACATCCCCTGAGCAGTTCTTC.

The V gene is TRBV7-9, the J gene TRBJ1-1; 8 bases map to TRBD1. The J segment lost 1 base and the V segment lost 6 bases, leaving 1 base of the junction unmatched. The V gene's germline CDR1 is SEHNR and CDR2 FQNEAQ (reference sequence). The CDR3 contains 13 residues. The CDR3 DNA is TGTGCCAGCAGGGGACAGGCGAACACTGAAGCTTTCTTT. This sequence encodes CASRGQANTEAFF.

The CDR3 DNA sequence: TGTGCCAGCAGTAGTACAGGGAGTACCTACAATGAGCAGTTCTTC. This translates into CASSSTGSTYNEQFF. The chain links TRBV6-5 to TRBJ2-1, with D possibly being TRBD1 (6 bases). V was trimmed by 5 bases and J by 2 bases, leaving 13 bases between them. Germline lookup yields CDR1 MNHEY and CDR2 SVGAGI. CDR3 size: 15 residues.